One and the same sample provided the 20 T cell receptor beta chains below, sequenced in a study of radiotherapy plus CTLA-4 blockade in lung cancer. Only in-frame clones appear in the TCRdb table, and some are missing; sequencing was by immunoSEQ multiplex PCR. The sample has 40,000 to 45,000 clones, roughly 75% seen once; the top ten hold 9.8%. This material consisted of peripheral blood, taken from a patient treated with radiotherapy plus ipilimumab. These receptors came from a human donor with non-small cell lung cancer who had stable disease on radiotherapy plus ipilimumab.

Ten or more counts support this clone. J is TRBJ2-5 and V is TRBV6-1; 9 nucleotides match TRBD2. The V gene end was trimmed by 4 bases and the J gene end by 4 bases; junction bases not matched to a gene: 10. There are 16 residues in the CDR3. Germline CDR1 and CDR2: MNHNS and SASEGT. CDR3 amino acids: CASSVFGRGGRETQYF. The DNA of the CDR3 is TGTGCCAGCAGTGTTTTCGGGCGGGGGGGCCGAGAGACCCAGTACTTC.

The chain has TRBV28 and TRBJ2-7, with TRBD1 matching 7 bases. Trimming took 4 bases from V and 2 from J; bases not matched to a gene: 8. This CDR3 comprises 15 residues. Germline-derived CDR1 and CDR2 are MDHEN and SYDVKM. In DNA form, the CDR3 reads TGTGCCAGCAGTTCCGACAGGGCTGCACCCTACGAGCAGTACTTC. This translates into CASSSDRAAPYEQYF.

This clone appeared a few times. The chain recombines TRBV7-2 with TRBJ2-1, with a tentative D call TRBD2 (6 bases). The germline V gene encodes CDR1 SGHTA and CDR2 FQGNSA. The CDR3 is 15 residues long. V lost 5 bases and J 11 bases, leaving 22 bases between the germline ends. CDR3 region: CASSRTGGREYKQFF. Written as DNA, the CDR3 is TGTGCCAGCAGCCGCACCGGTGGGCGGGAATACAAGCAGTTCTTC.

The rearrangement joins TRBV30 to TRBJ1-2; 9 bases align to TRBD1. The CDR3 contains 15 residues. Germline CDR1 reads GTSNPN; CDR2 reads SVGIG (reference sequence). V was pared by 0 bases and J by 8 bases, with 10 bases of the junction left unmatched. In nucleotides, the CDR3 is TGTGCCTGGAGTGTACACCAACAGGGGGCGGCGGGCTACACCTTC. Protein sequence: CAWSVHQQGAAGYTF. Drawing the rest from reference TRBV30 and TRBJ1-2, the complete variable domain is SQTIHQWPATLVQPVGSPLSLECTVEGTSNPNLYWYRQAAGRGLQLLFYSVGIGQISSEVPQNLSASRPQDRQFILSSKKLLLSDSGFYLCAWSVHQQGAAGYTFGSGTRLTVV.

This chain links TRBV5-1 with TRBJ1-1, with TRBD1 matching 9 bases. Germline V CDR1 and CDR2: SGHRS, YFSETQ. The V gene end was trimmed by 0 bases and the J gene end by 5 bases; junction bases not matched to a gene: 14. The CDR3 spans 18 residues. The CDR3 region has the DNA TGCGCCAGCAGCTTGGCCGGTCCGGGACAGGGACCGAGGACTGAAGCTTTCTTT. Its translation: CASSLAGPGQGPRTEAFF. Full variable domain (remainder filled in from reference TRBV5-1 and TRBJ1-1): KAGVTQTPRYLIKTRGQQVTLSCSPISGHRSVSWYQQTPGQGLQFLFEYFSETQRNKGNFPGRFSGRQFSNSRSEMNVSTLELGDSALYLCASSLAGPGQGPRTEAFFGQGTRLTVV.

CDR3 protein: CASTRESAIWGDEQFF. CDR3 bases: TGTGCCAGCACCCGGGAGAGTGCTATCTGGGGCGATGAGCAGTTCTTC. The chain couples TRBV2 to TRBJ2-1, with D perhaps TRBD2 (6 bases). This CDR3 region has 16 residues. Germline CDR1 reads SNHLY; CDR2 reads FYNNEI. V dropped 7 bases and J dropped 8 bases, with 24 bases sitting between them.

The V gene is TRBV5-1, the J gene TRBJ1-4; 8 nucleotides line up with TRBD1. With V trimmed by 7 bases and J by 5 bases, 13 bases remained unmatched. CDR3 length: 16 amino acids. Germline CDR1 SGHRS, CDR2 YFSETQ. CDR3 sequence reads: CASQSGQANQNEKLFF. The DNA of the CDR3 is TGCGCCAGCCAATCGGGACAGGCCAACCAGAATGAAAAACTGTTTTTT.

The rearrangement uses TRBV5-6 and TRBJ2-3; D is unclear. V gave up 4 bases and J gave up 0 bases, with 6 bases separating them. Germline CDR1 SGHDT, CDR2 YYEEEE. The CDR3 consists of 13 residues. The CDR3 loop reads CASSEQSTDTQYF. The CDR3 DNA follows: TGTGCCAGCAGCGAACAGAGCACAGATACGCAGTATTTT.

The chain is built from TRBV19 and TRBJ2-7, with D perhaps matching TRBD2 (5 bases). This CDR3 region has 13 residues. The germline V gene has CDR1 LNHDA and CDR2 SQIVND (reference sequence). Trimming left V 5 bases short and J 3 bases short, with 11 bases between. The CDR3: CASSPPRGYEQYF. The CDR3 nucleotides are TGTGCCAGTAGTCCGCCCCGGGGCTACGAGCAGTACTTC.

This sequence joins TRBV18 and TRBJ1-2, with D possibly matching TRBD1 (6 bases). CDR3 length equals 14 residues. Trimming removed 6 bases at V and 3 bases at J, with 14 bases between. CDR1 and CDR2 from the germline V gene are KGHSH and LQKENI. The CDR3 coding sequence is TGTGCCAGCTCTCCTACAGGGAAGGACTATGGCTACACCTTC. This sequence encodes CASSPTGKDYGYTF.

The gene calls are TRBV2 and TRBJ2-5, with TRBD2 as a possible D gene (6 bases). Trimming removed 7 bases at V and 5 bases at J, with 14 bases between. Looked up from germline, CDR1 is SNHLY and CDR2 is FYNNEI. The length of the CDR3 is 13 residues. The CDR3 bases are TGTGCCAGCACTCTACTAGCCGCGGAGACCCAGTACTTC. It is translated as CASTLLAAETQYF. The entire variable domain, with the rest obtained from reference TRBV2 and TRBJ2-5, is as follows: EPEVTQTPSHQVTQMGQEVILRCVPISNHLYFYWYRQILGQKVEFLVSFYNNEISEKSEIFDDQFSVERPDGSNFTLKIRSTKLEDSAMYFCASTLLAAETQYFGPGTRLLVL.

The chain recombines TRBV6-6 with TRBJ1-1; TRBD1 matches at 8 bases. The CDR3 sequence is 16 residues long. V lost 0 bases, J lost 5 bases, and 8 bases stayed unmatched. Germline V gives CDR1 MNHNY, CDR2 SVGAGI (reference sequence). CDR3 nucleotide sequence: TGTGCCAGCAGTTACTCGTCAGGGGGCAAGGGAACTGAAGCTTTCTTT. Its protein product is CASSYSSGGKGTEAFF.

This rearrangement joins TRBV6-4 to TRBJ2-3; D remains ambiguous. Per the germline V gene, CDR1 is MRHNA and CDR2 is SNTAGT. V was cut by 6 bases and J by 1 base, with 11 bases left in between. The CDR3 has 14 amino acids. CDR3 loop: CASRLRQGTDTQYF. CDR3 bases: TGTGCCAGCAGACTTCGCCAGGGCACAGATACGCAGTATTTT.

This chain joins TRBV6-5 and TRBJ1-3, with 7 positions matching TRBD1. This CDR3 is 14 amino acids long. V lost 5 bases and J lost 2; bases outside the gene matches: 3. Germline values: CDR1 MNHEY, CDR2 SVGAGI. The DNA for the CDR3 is TGTGCCAGCAGTCCTACAGGGGCTGGAAACACCATATATTTT. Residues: CASSPTGAGNTIYF.

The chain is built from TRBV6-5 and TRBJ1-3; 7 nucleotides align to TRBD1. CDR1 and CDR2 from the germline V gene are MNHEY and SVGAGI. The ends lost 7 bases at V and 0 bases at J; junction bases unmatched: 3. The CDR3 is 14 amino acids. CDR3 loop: CASTGTVSGNTIYF. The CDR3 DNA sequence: TGTGCCAGCACCGGGACAGTCTCTGGAAACACCATATATTTT.

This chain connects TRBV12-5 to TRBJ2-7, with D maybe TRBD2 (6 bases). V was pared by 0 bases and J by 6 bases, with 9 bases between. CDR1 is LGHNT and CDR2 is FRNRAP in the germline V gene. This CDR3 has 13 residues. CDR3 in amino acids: CASGLVWRAEQYF. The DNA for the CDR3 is TGTGCTAGTGGTTTGGTTTGGAGGGCCGAGCAGTACTTC.

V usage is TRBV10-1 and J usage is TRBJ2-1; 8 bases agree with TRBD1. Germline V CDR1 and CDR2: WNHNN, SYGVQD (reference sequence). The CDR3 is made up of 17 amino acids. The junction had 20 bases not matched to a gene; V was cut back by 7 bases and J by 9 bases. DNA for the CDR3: TGCGCCAGCACCTCGAGAGTTGGGACAGGCTCCCTAGGTGAGCAGTTCTTC. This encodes CASTSRVGTGSLGEQFF.

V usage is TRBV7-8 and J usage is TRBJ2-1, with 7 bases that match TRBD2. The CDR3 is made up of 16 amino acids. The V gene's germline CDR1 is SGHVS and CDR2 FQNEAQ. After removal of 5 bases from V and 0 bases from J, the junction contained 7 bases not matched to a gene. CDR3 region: CASSESGGGSYNEQFF. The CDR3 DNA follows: TGTGCCAGCAGCGAGTCTGGCGGGGGCTCCTACAATGAGCAGTTCTTC. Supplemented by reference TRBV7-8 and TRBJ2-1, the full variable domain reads GAGVSQSPRYKVAKRGQDVALRCDPISGHVSLFWYQQALGQGPEFLTYFQNEAQLDKSGLPSDRFFAERPEGSVSTLKIQRTQQEDSAVYLCASSESGGGSYNEQFFGPGTRLTVL.

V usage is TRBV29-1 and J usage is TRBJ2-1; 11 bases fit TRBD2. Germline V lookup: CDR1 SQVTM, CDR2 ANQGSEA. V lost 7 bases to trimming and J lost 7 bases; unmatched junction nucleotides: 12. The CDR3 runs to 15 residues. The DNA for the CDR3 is TGCAGCGCCGAAGGTGTAGCGGGGGGGAAGAATGAGCAGTTCTTC. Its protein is CSAEGVAGGKNEQFF.

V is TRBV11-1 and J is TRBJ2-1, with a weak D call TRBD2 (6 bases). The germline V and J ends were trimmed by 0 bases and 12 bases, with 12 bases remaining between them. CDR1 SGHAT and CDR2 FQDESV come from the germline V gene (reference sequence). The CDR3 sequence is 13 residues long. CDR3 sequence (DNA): TGTGCCAGCAGCTTAGCCGGCGGGGCAGGGCAGTTCTTC. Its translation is CASSLAGGAGQFF.